These T cell receptor beta chains were read from a single sample in a study of cytomegalovirus exposure and HLA in healthy donors. Data came from immunoSEQ multiplex PCR; TCRdb stores just in-frame clones and leaves some out. The data contain around 260,000 clones, about 80% of them singletons. Sequencing input: PBMCs. These receptors were obtained from a girl aged 2 to 10 in good health and CMV-seronegative. Each CDR3 is given without its conserved first and last residue.

cdr3_aa j_call v_call
ASSQIPGISNTEAF TRBJ1-1 TRBV5-4
ASSGANPVNSPLH TRBJ1-6 TRBV2
ASSRPGGFLAYGYT TRBJ1-2 TRBV5-1
ASSAWTGATDTQY TRBJ2-3 TRBV6-1
ASSLGVRTGEIETQY TRBJ2-5 TRBV5-1
ASGRSTDTQY TRBJ2-3 TRBV2
ASSPPRGGQRREQY TRBJ2-3 TRBV4-2
ASRLVGLAGGLGYEQY TRBJ2-7 TRBV12-2
ASSSGLAGVWNEQF TRBJ2-1 TRBV27
ASSFQRGTGANVLT TRBJ2-6 TRBV5-4
AREEGQY TRBJ2-5 TRBV7-4
ASTQQAGGTGELF TRBJ2-2 TRBV2
ASSYSGTQGGETQY TRBJ2-5 TRBV6-6
ASSYSSGQKNYGYT TRBJ1-2 TRBV6-6
ASSFFSNSGVNYEQY TRBJ2-7 TRBV5-8
ASSLQGDQPQH TRBJ1-5 TRBV7-2
ASSPGNANTGELF TRBJ2-2 TRBV6-5
ASSSFRRRGARYEQY TRBJ2-7 TRBV11-2
ASSEGRQGYPIDT TRBJ1-2 TRBV2
ASLSGVGNTEAF TRBJ1-1 TRBV14
ASSGSTGFTAYEQY TRBJ2-7 TRBV25-1
ASSSLRNRGGYEQY TRBJ2-7 TRBV6-5
ASSAGTGISYEQY NA TRBV9
ASSRDLNTEAF TRBJ1-1 TRBV28
ASSYTASSGANVLT TRBJ2-6 TRBV6-5
ASSATGVGQPQH TRBJ1-5 TRBV7-9
ASSPTTGESYEQY TRBJ2-7 TRBV18
ASSPSGVGNKYGYT TRBJ1-2 TRBV5-1
ASGLVRRGYNTEAF TRBJ1-1 TRBV12-5
ASRTGSGNTIY TRBJ1-3 TRBV7-2
ASSPVLGTVSNLQETQY TRBJ2-5 TRBV28
ASSSSLLLAANTGELF TRBJ2-2 TRBV27
ASSSLPTGNYEQY TRBJ2-7 TRBV5-1
ASSQDGGLAGGRYNEQF TRBJ2-1 TRBV4-2
ASSRTSGTYNEQF TRBJ2-1 TRBV28
ASSERGYEQF TRBJ2-1 TRBV27
ASSVNEGLGSPLH TRBJ1-6 TRBV9
ASSPNALLGLSGNTIY TRBJ1-3 TRBV27
ASSLGTGENT TRBJ1-2 TRBV7-9
ASSLDRGEQY TRBJ2-7 TRBV5-6
ASSQEGQSTDTQY TRBJ2-3 TRBV4-2
ASTMTGFSPNQPQH TRBJ1-5 TRBV28
ASSLEIGVSEQY TRBJ2-7 TRBV7-6
ASSIDVLAGHYEQY TRBJ2-7 TRBV19
ASSLNLQDYEQY TRBJ2-7 TRBV28
ASSLRDRGGDTEAF TRBJ1-1 TRBV5-5
ASSLEPRESFTQY TRBJ2-3 TRBV13
ASSPLYEQY TRBJ2-7 TRBV28
ASSGTGAEAF TRBJ1-1 TRBV10-1